The rows below give T cell receptor beta chains drawn from one sample of a study of blood T cell repertoires in COVID-19. Some clones are missing from TCRdb's copy, which holds only in-frame ones; the method was immunoSEQ multiplex PCR. The table has about 300,000 clones, more than 75% seen once. Source material: peripheral blood. The receptors shown here come from a man aged 70 or older with acute or convalescent COVID-19. CDR3s include the opening cysteine and the closing phenylalanine or tryptophan. Fields, in order: clone size, V gene, D gene, J gene, CDR3 DNA, CDR3 protein. A D gene is named only where the DNA matches it firmly. The listing skips clone size in some rows; elsewhere it reads once, few, many or a size class.

abundance: few; v_gene: TRBV18; d_gene: .; j_gene: TRBJ2-2; CDR3nt: TGTGCCAGCTGCCAGACAGTAAGCTCGTCCGGGGAGCTGTTTTTT; CDR3aa: CASCQTVSSSGELFF
abundance: .; v_gene: TRBV24-1; d_gene: TRBD2; j_gene: TRBJ2-7; CDR3nt: TGTGCCACCAGTTCCCCGGGACTAGCGGGAGGCGAGCAGTACTTC; CDR3aa: CATSSPGLAGGEQYF
abundance: .; v_gene: TRBV27; d_gene: .; j_gene: TRBJ2-6; CDR3nt: TGTGCCAGCAGTTTATCTATCAGGGCCTCTGGGGCCAACGTCCTGACTTTC; CDR3aa: CASSLSIRASGANVLTF
abundance: .; v_gene: TRBV18; d_gene: TRBD1; j_gene: TRBJ2-7; CDR3nt: TGTGCCAGCTCAACGACAGGGGGGAGCTCCTACGAGCAGTACTTC; CDR3aa: CASSTTGGSSYEQYF
abundance: .; v_gene: TRBV7-9; d_gene: .; j_gene: TRBJ2-2; CDR3nt: TGTGCCAGCAGCCCAGGGTGGGGGCTGAACACCGGGGAGCTGTTTTTT; CDR3aa: CASSPGWGLNTGELFF
abundance: .; v_gene: TRBV29-1; d_gene: TRBD1; j_gene: TRBJ2-3; CDR3nt: TGCAGCACTGCCGCCGGGACAGGGCTTACAGATACGCAGTATTTT; CDR3aa: CSTAAGTGLTDTQYF
abundance: .; v_gene: TRBV4-1; d_gene: .; j_gene: TRBJ1-5; CDR3nt: TGCGCCAGCAGCCCGTGGCACAGGGACCTGGACAATCAGCCCCAGCATTTT; CDR3aa: CASSPWHRDLDNQPQHF
abundance: .; v_gene: TRBV4-1; d_gene: .; j_gene: TRBJ2-5; CDR3nt: TGCGCCAGCAGCTTCGGACACGTGGAGACCCAGTACTTC; CDR3aa: CASSFGHVETQYF
abundance: .; v_gene: TRBV3-1/TRBV3-2; d_gene: .; j_gene: TRBJ1-4; CDR3nt: TGTGCCAGCAGCCAATCGGACGGGAAGCTGTTTTTT; CDR3aa: CASSQSDGKLFF
abundance: .; v_gene: TRBV7-2; d_gene: .; j_gene: TRBJ1-3; CDR3nt: TGTGCCAGCAGCTCCCGGGGAAACTCTGGAAACACCATATATTTT; CDR3aa: CASSSRGNSGNTIYF
abundance: few; v_gene: TRBV10-3; d_gene: .; j_gene: TRBJ1-5; CDR3nt: TGTGCCATCGCCGACTCACTAAATCAGCCCCAGCATTTT; CDR3aa: CAIADSLNQPQHF
abundance: .; v_gene: TRBV6-6; d_gene: .; j_gene: TRBJ2-1; CDR3nt: TGTGCCAGCAGTTCTACGTTGGCGGAGTCCTACAATGAGCAGTTCTTC; CDR3aa: CASSSTLAESYNEQFF
abundance: .; v_gene: TRBV20-1; d_gene: TRBD2; j_gene: TRBJ2-7; CDR3nt: TGCAGTGCTAGTGGGACTAGCGGGCGAAAGAGCTCCTACGAGCAGTACTTC; CDR3aa: CSASGTSGRKSSYEQYF
abundance: .; v_gene: TRBV10-3; d_gene: .; j_gene: TRBJ2-1; CDR3nt: TGTGCCATCAGCCTTGGGACGACAGGAATCAATGAGCAGTTCTTC; CDR3aa: CAISLGTTGINEQFF
abundance: few; v_gene: TRBV29-1; d_gene: .; j_gene: TRBJ2-2; CDR3nt: TGCAGCGGGCAGAGGCAGGCGGGCACCGGGGAGCTGTTTTTT; CDR3aa: CSGQRQAGTGELFF
abundance: .; v_gene: TRBV28; d_gene: TRBD2; j_gene: TRBJ2-1; CDR3nt: TGTGCCAGCAGTTTTAGCGGGAGTAACTCCTACAATGAGCAGTTCTTC; CDR3aa: CASSFSGSNSYNEQFF
abundance: .; v_gene: TRBV9; d_gene: TRBD1; j_gene: TRBJ2-5; CDR3nt: TGTGCCAGCAGCGCAAGGACAGGGGTCGAGACCCAGTACTTC; CDR3aa: CASSARTGVETQYF
abundance: .; v_gene: TRBV2; d_gene: TRBD2; j_gene: TRBJ2-5; CDR3nt: TGTGCCAGTCGCGGAGAGACTAGCGGGGGGGCAGCCGAGACCCAGTACTTC; CDR3aa: CASRGETSGGAAETQYF
abundance: .; v_gene: TRBV7-3; d_gene: .; j_gene: TRBJ2-1; CDR3nt: TGTGCCAGCAGCTTATACCCTACCCTCAGGCCCACACGGGGCAATGAGCAGTTCTTC; CDR3aa: CASSLYPTLRPTRGNEQFF
abundance: .; v_gene: TRBV29-1; d_gene: TRBD1; j_gene: TRBJ1-1; CDR3nt: TGCAGCGTTTCGGGCAGGGGGTATAACACTGAAGCTTTCTTT; CDR3aa: CSVSGRGYNTEAFF
abundance: once; v_gene: TRBV27; d_gene: TRBD2; j_gene: TRBJ2-5; CDR3nt: TGTGCCACATCAAGACTAGCGGGGGGCCAAGAGACCCAGTACTTC; CDR3aa: CATSRLAGGQETQYF
abundance: .; v_gene: TRBV28; d_gene: .; j_gene: TRBJ1-5; CDR3nt: TGTGCCAGCAGTCCCCCGGCCCGGGGGCAGCCCCAGCATTTT; CDR3aa: CASSPPARGQPQHF
abundance: once; v_gene: TRBV30; d_gene: .; j_gene: TRBJ1-2; CDR3nt: TGTGCCTGGCAAGGGGCTTTCCATGGCTACACCTTC; CDR3aa: CAWQGAFHGYTF
abundance: few; v_gene: TRBV2; d_gene: TRBD1; j_gene: TRBJ1-5; CDR3nt: TGTGCCAGCAGTGCGGACAGGGAGGGGTATCAGCCCCAGCATTTT; CDR3aa: CASSADREGYQPQHF
abundance: .; v_gene: TRBV18; d_gene: .; j_gene: TRBJ2-7; CDR3nt: TGTGCCAGCTCACCTGCGGTCTCCTACGAGCAGTACTTC; CDR3aa: CASSPAVSYEQYF
abundance: few; v_gene: TRBV5-6; d_gene: TRBD1; j_gene: TRBJ2-2; CDR3nt: TGTGCCAGCAGCCCCACCGGGACAGGCACCGGGGAGCTGTTTTTT; CDR3aa: CASSPTGTGTGELFF
abundance: .; v_gene: TRBV5-4; d_gene: TRBD1; j_gene: TRBJ2-5; CDR3nt: TGTGCCAGCAGCCAACAGGGGGCGCGGGAGACCCAGTACTTC; CDR3aa: CASSQQGARETQYF
abundance: .; v_gene: TRBV30; d_gene: .; j_gene: TRBJ1-6; CDR3nt: TGTGCCTGGAGTGGCAGCGACCTGATGAATTCACCCCTCCACTTT; CDR3aa: CAWSGSDLMNSPLHF
abundance: .; v_gene: TRBV9; d_gene: TRBD1; j_gene: TRBJ2-3; CDR3nt: TGTGCCAGCAGCCCCCGGGACAGGCCAGATACGCAGTATTTT; CDR3aa: CASSPRDRPDTQYF
abundance: .; v_gene: TRBV11-3; d_gene: TRBD2; j_gene: TRBJ2-1; CDR3nt: TGTGCCAGCAGCTTAGGGGCCTTTCTAGCGGGAGGGGGTGAGCAGTTCTTC; CDR3aa: CASSLGAFLAGGGEQFF
abundance: once; v_gene: TRBV18; d_gene: .; j_gene: TRBJ1-1; CDR3nt: TGTGCCAGCTCACCACCGGTGGGAGCTGAAGCTTTCTTT; CDR3aa: CASSPPVGAEAFF
abundance: .; v_gene: TRBV27; d_gene: .; j_gene: TRBJ1-4; CDR3nt: TGTGCCAGCAGGATAGGGGGTACTAATGAAAAACTGTTTTTT; CDR3aa: CASRIGGTNEKLFF
abundance: .; v_gene: TRBV7-3; d_gene: .; j_gene: TRBJ2-3; CDR3nt: TGTGCCAGCAGCTTAACTGGCCGCACGGGGGCAGATACGCAGTATTTT; CDR3aa: CASSLTGRTGADTQYF
abundance: .; v_gene: TRBV4-2; d_gene: .; j_gene: TRBJ1-1; CDR3nt: TGTGCCAGCAGCCCAGGGGTGAACACTGAAGCTTTCTTT; CDR3aa: CASSPGVNTEAFF
abundance: .; v_gene: TRBV7-2; d_gene: TRBD2; j_gene: TRBJ2-3; CDR3nt: TGTGCCAGCAGCTTAATTTCCCCTATTGCGGGAGGGAGCACAGATACGCAGTATTTT; CDR3aa: CASSLISPIAGGSTDTQYF
abundance: .; v_gene: TRBV28; d_gene: .; j_gene: TRBJ2-7; CDR3nt: TGTGCCATTTCAGGGTCCTACGAGCAGTACTTC; CDR3aa: CAISGSYEQYF
abundance: .; v_gene: TRBV3-1/TRBV3-2; d_gene: .; j_gene: TRBJ1-5; CDR3nt: TGTGCCAGCAGCCCCGTTGGGGGCCAGGGTAATCAGCCCCAGCATTTT; CDR3aa: CASSPVGGQGNQPQHF
abundance: many; v_gene: TRBV6-2/TRBV6-3; d_gene: TRBD2; j_gene: TRBJ2-2; CDR3nt: TGTGCCAGCAGCTCCGGGACTAGCCCCACCGGGGAGCTGTTTTTT; CDR3aa: CASSSGTSPTGELFF
abundance: .; v_gene: TRBV4-1; d_gene: TRBD2; j_gene: TRBJ2-3; CDR3nt: TGCGCCAGCAGCCAAGACGGTGCGGGGGGGAGCACAGATACGCAGTATTTT; CDR3aa: CASSQDGAGGSTDTQYF
abundance: .; v_gene: TRBV27; d_gene: TRBD2; j_gene: TRBJ2-7; CDR3nt: TGTGCCAGCAGGACAAACCCCGGACTAGCGGGGGGTTACGAGCAGTACTTC; CDR3aa: CASRTNPGLAGGYEQYF
abundance: .; v_gene: TRBV5-1; d_gene: .; j_gene: TRBJ1-2; CDR3nt: TGCGCCAGCAGCTTGGGGAGTCCTAACTATGGCTACACCTTC; CDR3aa: CASSLGSPNYGYTF
abundance: .; v_gene: TRBV6-5; d_gene: TRBD1; j_gene: TRBJ2-7; CDR3nt: TGTGCCAGCGCCACAGGGGGCCTACCCTACGAGCAGTACTTC; CDR3aa: CASATGGLPYEQYF
abundance: .; v_gene: TRBV19; d_gene: .; j_gene: TRBJ1-1; CDR3nt: TGTGCCAGTAGTATACAGGTAATGAACACTGAAGCTTTCTTT; CDR3aa: CASSIQVMNTEAFF
abundance: once; v_gene: TRBV7-9; d_gene: .; j_gene: TRBJ2-3; CDR3nt: TGTGCCAGCAGACTCACAGGTTGGAGCACAGATACGCAGTATTTT; CDR3aa: CASRLTGWSTDTQYF
abundance: .; v_gene: TRBV28; d_gene: TRBD1; j_gene: TRBJ1-5; CDR3nt: TGTGCCGGCCGGAAGACAGGGGGCAATCAGCCCCAGCATTTT; CDR3aa: CAGRKTGGNQPQHF
abundance: .; v_gene: TRBV6-5; d_gene: TRBD2; j_gene: TRBJ2-2; CDR3nt: TGTGCCAGCAGTTACTCCGCGCGGGGGGGCACCGGGGAGCTGTTTTTT; CDR3aa: CASSYSARGGTGELFF
abundance: .; v_gene: TRBV7-3; d_gene: TRBD1; j_gene: TRBJ2-1; CDR3nt: TGTGCCAGCAGCCCAGACAGGGAACCATACAATGAGCAGTTCTTC; CDR3aa: CASSPDREPYNEQFF
abundance: .; v_gene: TRBV9; d_gene: TRBD1; j_gene: TRBJ1-6; CDR3nt: TGTGCCAGCAGCGCGACAGGGGACGTTGTTTCTTCACCCCTCCACTTT; CDR3aa: CASSATGDVVSSPLHF
abundance: .; v_gene: TRBV29-1; d_gene: .; j_gene: TRBJ1-1; CDR3nt: TGCAGCGTACAAAGGGGGGGAAACACTGAAGCTTTCTTT; CDR3aa: CSVQRGGNTEAFF